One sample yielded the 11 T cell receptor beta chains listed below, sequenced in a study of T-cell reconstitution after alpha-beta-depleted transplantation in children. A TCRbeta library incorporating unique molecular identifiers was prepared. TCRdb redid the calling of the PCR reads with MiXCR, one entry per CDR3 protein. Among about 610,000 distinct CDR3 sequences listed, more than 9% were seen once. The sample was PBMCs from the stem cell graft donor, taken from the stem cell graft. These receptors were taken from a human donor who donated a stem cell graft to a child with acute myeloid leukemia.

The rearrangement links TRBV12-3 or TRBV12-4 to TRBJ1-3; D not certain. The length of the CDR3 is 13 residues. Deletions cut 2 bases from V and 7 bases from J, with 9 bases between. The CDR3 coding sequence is TGTGCCAGCAGTTTACTGGAGGAGAACACCATATATTTT. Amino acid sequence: CASSLLEENTIYF.

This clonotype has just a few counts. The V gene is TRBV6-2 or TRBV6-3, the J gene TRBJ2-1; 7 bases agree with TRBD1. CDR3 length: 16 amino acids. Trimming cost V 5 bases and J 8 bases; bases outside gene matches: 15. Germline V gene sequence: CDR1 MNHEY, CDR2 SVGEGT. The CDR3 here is CASSTFRDSTRYEQFF. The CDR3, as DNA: TGTGCCAGCAGTACATTCCGGGACAGTACTCGCTATGAGCAGTTCTTC.

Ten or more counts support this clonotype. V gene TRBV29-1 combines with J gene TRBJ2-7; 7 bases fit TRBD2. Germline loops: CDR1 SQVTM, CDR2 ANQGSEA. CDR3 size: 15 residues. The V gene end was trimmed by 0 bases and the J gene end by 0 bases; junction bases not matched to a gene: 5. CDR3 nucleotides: TGCAGCGTTGAAGATCGAGCGGGGTCCTCCTACGAGCAGTACTTC. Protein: CSVEDRAGSSYEQYF.

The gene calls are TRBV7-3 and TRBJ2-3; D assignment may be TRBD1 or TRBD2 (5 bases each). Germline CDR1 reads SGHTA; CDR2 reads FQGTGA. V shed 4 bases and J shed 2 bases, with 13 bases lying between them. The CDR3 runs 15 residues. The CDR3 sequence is CASSSTVGDTDTQYF. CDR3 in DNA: TGTGCCAGCAGCTCTACGGTGGGGGACACAGATACGCAGTATTTT. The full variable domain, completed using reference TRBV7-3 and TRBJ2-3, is GAGVSQTPSNKVTEKGKYVELRCDPISGHTALYWYRQSLGQGPEFLIYFQGTGAADDSGLPNDRFFAVRPEGSVSTLKIQRTERGDSAVYLCASSSTVGDTDTQYFGPGTRLTVL.

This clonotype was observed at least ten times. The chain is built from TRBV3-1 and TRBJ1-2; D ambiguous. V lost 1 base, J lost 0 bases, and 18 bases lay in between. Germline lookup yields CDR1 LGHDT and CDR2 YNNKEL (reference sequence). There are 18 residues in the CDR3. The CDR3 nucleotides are TGTGCCAGCAGCCAAGCCCTCCCTTCCGGGCGGACTAACTATGGCTACACCTTC. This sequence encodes CASSQALPSGRTNYGYTF.

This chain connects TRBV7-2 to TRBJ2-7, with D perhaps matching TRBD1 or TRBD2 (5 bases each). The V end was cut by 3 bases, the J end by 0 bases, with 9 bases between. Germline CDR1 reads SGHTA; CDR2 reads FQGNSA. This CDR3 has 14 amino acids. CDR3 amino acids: CASSFRGDSYEQYF. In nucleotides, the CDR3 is TGTGCCAGCAGCTTCAGAGGGGACTCCTACGAGCAGTACTTC.

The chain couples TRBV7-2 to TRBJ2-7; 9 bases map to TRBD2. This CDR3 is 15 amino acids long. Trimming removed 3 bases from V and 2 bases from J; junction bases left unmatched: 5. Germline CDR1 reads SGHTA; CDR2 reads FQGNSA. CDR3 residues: CASSFLREGTYEQYF. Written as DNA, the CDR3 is TGTGCCAGCAGCTTTCTGCGGGAGGGTACCTACGAGCAGTACTTC. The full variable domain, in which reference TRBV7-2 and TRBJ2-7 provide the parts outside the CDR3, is GAGVSQSPSNKVTEKGKDVELRCDPISGHTALYWYRQSLGQGLEFLIYFQGNSAPDKSGLPSDRFSAERTGGSVSTLTIQRTQQEDSAVYLCASSFLREGTYEQYFGPGTRLTVT.

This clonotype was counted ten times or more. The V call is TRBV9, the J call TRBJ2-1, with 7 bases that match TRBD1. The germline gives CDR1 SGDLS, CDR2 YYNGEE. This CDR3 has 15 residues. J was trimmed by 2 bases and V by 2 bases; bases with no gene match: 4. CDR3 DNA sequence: TGTGCCAGCAGCGTCGGGACAGTTGCCTACAATGAGCAGTTCTTC. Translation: CASSVGTVAYNEQFF.

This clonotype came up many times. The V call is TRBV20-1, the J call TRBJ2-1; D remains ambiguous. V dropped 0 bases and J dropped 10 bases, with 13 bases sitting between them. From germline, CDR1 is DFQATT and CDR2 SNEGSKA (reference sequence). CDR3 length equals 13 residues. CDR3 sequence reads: CSARDSPTREQFF. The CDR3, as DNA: TGCAGTGCTAGAGATTCCCCAACACGGGAGCAGTTCTTC.

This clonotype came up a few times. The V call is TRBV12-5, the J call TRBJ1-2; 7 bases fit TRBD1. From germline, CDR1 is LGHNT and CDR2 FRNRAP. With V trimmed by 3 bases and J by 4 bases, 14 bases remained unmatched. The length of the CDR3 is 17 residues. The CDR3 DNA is TGTGCTAGTGGTTTAGGGGCAGGGGGGAGTGCTTCCTATGGCTACACCTTC. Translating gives CASGLGAGGSASYGYTF.

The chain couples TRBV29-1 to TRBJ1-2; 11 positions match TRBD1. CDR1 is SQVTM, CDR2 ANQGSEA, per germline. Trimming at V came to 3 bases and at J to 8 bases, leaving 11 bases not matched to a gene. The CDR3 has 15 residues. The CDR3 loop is CSVDRGQGVTRGYTF. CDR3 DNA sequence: TGCAGCGTTGATCGGGGACAGGGGGTAACGAGAGGCTACACCTTC.